This T cell receptor (beta chain) was captured by sequencing in a study of blood T cell repertoires in COVID-19. Study background: T cells, B-cell-depleted T cells, or PBMCs provided the cDNA or gDNA that served as material.

Original analysis: By means of reference gene primer amplification, nucleated cell counts were estimated. Assay used: immunoSEQ multiplex PCR; TCRdb lists only in-frame clones, some missing. V, J and clone size reflect that table, while D and trimming were determined from the DNA. In the table there are some 160,000 clones, roughly 88% of which are singletons. In germline, CDR1 is SSHAT, CDR2 FNYEAQ (reference sequence). The CDR3 is 17 amino acids. Seattle cases were enrolled at active infection and followed longitudinally. In the case of this clone: One end of the junction varies from germline; a read error may be responsible.

This chain joins TRBV7-7 and TRBJ2-5, with 8 bases identical to TRBD2. This clonotype was obtained from a man aged 18 to 30 with COVID-19, enrolled during active disease. Input material: peripheral blood. DNA of the CDR3: TGTGCTAGCAGCTTAGCGCTTACGTCTAGCGGGCGGGAGACCCAGTACTTC. This sequence encodes CASSLALTSSGRETQYF.